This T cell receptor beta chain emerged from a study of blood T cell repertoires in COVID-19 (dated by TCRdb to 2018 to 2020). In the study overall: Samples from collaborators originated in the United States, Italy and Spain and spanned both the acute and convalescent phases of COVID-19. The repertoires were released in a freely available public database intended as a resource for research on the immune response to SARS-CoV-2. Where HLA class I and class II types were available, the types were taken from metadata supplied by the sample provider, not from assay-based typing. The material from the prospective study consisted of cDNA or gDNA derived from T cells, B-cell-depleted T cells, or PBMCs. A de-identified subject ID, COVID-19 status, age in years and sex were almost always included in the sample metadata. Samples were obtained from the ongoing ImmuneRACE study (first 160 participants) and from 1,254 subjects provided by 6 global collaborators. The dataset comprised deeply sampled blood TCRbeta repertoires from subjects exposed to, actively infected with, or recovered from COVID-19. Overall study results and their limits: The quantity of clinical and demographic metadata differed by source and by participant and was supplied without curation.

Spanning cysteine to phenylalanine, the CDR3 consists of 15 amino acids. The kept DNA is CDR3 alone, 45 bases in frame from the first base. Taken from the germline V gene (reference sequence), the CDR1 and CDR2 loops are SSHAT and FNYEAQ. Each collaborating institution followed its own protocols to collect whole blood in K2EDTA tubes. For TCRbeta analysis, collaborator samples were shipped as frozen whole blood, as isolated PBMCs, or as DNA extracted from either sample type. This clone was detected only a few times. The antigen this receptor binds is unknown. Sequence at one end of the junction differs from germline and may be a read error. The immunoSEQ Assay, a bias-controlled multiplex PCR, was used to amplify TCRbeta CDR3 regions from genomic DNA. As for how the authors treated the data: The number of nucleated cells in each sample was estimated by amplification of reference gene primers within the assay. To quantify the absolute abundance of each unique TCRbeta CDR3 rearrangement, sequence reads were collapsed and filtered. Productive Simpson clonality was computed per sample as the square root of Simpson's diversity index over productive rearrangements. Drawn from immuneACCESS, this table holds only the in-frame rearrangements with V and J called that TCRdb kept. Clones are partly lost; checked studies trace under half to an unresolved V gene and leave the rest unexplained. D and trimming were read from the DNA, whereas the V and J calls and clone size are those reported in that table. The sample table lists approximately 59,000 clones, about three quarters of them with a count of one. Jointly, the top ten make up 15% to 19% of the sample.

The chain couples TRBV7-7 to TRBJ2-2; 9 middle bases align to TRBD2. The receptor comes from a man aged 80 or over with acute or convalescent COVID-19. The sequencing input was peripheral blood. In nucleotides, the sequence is TGTGCTAGCAGCTGGGCGGGAGGGGACACCGGGGAGCTGTTTTTT. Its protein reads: CASSWAGGDTGELFF.